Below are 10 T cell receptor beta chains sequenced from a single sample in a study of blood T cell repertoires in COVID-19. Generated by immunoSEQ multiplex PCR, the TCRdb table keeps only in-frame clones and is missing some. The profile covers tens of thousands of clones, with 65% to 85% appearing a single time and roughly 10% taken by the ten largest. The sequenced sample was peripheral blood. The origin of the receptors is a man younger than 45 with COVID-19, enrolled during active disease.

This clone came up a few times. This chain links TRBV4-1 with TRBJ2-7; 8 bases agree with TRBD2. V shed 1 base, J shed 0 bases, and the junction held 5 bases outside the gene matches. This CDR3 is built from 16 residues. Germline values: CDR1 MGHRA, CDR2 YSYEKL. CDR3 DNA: TGCGCCAGCAGCCAAGCCACTAGCGGATTCTCCTACGAGCAGTACTTC. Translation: CASSQATSGFSYEQYF.

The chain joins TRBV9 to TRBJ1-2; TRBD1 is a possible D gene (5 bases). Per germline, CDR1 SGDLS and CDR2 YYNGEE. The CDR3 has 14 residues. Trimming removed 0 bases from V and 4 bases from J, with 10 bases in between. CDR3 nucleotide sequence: TGTGCCAGCAGCGTAGGGAGGGGCGCCTATGGCTACACCTTC. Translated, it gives CASSVGRGAYGYTF.

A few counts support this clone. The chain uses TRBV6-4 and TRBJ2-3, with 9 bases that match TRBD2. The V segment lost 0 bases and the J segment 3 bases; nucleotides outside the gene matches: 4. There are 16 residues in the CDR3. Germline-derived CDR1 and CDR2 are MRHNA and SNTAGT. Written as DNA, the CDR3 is TGTGCCAGCAGTGACTCCAGTAGCGGGAGTACAGATACGCAGTATTTT. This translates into CASSDSSSGSTDTQYF.

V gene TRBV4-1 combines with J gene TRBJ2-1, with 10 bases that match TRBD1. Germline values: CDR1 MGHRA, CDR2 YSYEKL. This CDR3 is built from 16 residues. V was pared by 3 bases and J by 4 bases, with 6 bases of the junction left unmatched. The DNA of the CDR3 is TGCGCCAGCAGCCAGGGGACAGGGGCCCAATACAATGAGCAGTTCTTC. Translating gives CASSQGTGAQYNEQFF.

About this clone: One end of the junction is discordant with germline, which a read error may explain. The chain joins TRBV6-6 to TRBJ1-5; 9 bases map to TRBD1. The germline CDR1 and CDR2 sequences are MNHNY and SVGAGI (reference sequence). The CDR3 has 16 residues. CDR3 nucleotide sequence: TGTGCCGGCAGTGCTACAGGGGGCGCGGGGAATCAGCCCCAGCATTTT. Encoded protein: CAGSATGGAGNQPQHF.

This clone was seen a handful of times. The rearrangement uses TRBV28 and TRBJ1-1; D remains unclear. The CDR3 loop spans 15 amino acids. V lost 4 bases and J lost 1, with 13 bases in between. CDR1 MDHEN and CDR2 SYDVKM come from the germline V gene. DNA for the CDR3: TGTGCCAGCAGTTCCCCCGGGATGTCGAACACTGAAGCTTTCTTT. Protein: CASSSPGMSNTEAFF.

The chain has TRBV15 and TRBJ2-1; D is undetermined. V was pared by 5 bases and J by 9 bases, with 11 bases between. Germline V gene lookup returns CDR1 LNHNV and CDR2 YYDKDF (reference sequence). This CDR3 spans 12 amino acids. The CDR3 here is CATSGTVGEQFF. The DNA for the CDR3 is TGTGCCACCAGCGGAACAGTAGGTGAGCAGTTCTTC.

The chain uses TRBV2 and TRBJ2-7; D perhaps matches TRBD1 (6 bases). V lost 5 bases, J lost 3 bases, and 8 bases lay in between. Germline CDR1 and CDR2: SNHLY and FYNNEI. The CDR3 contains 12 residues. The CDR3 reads CASSRDNYEQYF. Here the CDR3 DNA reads TGTGCCAGCAGTAGGGACAACTACGAGCAGTACTTC.

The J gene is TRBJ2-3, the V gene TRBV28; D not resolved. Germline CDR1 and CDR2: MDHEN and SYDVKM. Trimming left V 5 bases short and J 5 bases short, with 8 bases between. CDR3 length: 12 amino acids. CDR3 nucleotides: TGTGCCAGCAGTCCCCCAGGAGATACGCAGTATTTT. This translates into CASSPPGDTQYF.

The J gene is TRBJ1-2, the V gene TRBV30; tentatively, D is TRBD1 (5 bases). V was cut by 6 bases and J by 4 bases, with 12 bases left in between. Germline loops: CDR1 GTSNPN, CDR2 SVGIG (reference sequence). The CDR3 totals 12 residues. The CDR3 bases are TGTGCCTGCCCTGGGACTGGCTATGGCTACACCTTC. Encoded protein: CACPGTGYGYTF.